The sample holds many counts of the clone carrying this T cell receptor (beta chain). This entry is derived from a study of blood T cells in healthy people across ages. Study information: Using template switching, researchers captured about one barcoded beta molecule for each two T cells.

PCR was performed a second time for about 6 to 12 cycles using a sample-barcoded 5' primer and a J-beta primer mix. MiXCR, applied by TCRdb to the 5' RACE reads, yields one record per CDR3 protein. Here the sample spans around 580,000 distinct CDR3 sequences, 40% to 50% being singletons. Total RNA amounts of at least 6 micrograms were extracted per sample. V was clipped by 6 bases and J by 8 bases, with 14 bases between them. The CDR3 is 12 residues long. CDR1 is DFQATT and CDR2 is SNEGSKA in the germline V gene (reference sequence). Sample: blood. This chain joins TRBV20-1 and TRBJ2-1; a possible D gene is TRBD2 (5 bases). This receptor was identified in a man older than 75 in good health. The CDR3 sequence is CSALARGYEQFF. As DNA, the CDR3 is TGCAGTGCCCTAGCCCGTGGCTATGAGCAGTTCTTC.